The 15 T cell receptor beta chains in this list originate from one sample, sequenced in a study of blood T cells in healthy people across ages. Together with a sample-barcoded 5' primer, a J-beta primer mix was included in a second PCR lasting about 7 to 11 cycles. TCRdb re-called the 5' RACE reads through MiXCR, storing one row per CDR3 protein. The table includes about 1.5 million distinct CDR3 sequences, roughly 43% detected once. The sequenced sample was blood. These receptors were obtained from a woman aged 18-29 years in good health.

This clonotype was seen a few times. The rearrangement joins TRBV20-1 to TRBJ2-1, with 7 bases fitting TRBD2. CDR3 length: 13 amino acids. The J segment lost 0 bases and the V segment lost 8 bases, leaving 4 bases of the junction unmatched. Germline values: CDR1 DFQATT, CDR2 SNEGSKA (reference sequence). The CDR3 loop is CSKRTSSYNEQFF. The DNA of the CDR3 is TGCAGTAAGAGGACTAGCTCCTACAATGAGCAGTTCTTC.

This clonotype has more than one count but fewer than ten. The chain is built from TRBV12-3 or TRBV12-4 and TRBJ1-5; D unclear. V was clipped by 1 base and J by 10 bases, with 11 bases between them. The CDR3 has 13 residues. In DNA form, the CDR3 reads TGTGCCAGCAGTTTAGACAGTACCCGTCCCCAGCATTTT. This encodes CASSLDSTRPQHF.

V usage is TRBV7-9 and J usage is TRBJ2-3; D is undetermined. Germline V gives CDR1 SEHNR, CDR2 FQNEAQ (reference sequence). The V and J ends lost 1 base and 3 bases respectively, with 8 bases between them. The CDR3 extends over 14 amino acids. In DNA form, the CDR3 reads TGTGCCAGCAGCTTAGTTATGGAGACAGATACGCAGTATTTT. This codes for CASSLVMETDTQYF.

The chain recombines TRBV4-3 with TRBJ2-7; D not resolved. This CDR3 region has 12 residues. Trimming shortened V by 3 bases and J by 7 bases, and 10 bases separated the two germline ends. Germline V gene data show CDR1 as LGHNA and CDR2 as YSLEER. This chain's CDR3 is CASSQSADEQYF. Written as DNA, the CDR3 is TGCGCCAGCAGCCAGTCAGCAGATGAGCAGTACTTC.

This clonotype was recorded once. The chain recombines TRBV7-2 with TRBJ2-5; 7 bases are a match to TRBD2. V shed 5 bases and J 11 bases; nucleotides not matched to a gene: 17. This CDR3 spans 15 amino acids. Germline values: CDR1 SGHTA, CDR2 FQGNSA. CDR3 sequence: CASSPRTRANNEQYF. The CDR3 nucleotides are TGTGCCAGCAGCCCCCGGACTAGAGCCAACAATGAGCAGTACTTC.

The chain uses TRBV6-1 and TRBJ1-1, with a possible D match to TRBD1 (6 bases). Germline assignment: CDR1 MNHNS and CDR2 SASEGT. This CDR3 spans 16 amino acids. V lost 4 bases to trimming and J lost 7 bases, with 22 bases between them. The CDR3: CASSAVSGSAGDEAFF. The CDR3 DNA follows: TGTGCCAGCAGTGCCGTGAGCGGCAGCGCAGGGGATGAAGCTTTCTTT.

CDR3 nucleotide sequence: TGTGCCAGCAGTTTAGCCCCGGACTTCCCGTCCTATAATTCACCCCTCCACTTT. Amino acid sequence: CASSLAPDFPSYNSPLHF. This sequence joins TRBV12-3 or TRBV12-4 and TRBJ1-6; unclear D gene. The CDR3 consists of 18 residues. V was shortened by 0 bases and J by 1 base, with 13 bases between the two germline ends.

DNA for the CDR3: TGCAGTGCTAGAGATGAGCCCTCTACGCAGTATTTT. Translating it yields CSARDEPSTQYF. The chain has TRBV20-1 and TRBJ2-3; D not resolved. CDR3 size: 12 residues. Between the trimmed V and J ends, which lost 0 bases and 8 bases, there was a span of 9 bases. Germline CDR1 and CDR2: DFQATT and SNEGSKA (reference sequence).

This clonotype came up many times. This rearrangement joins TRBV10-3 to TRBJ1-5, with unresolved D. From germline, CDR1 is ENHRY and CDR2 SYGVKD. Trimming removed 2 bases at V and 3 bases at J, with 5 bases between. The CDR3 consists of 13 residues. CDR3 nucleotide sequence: TGTGCCATCAGTGAGAGGGACAATCAGCCCCAGCATTTT. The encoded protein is CAISERDNQPQHF.

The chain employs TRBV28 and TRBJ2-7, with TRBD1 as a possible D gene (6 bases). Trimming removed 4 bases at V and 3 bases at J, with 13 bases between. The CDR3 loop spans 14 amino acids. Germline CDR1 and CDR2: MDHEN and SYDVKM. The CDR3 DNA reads TGTGCCAGCAGTTCACGCAGGGGAGACTACGAGCAGTACTTC. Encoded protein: CASSSRRGDYEQYF.

The CDR3 DNA reads as TGCGCCAGCCTACGGCACGGGGGGGGCTACAATGAGCAGTACTTC. Protein product: CASLRHGGGYNEQYF. This chain joins TRBV5-1 and TRBJ2-5; TRBD2 aligns across 8 bases. This CDR3 spans 15 amino acids. Germline-derived CDR1 and CDR2 are SGHRS and YFSETQ. Trimming took 7 bases from V and 11 from J; bases not matched to a gene: 19.

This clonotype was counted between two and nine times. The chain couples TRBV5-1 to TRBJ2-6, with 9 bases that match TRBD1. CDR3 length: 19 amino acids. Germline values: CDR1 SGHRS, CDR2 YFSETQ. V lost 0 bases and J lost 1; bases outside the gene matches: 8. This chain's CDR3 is CASSLASGTGLSGANVLTF. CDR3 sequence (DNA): TGCGCCAGCAGCTTGGCGTCCGGGACAGGGCTTTCTGGGGCCAACGTCCTGACTTTC.

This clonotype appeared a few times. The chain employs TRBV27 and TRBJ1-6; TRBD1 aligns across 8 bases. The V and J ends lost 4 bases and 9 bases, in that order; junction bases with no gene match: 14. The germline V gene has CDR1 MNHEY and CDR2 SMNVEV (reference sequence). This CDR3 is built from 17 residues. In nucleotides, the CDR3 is TGTGCCAGCAGTTCTACACCGGGACAGGTTTTTACTTCACCCCTCCACTTT. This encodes CASSSTPGQVFTSPLHF.

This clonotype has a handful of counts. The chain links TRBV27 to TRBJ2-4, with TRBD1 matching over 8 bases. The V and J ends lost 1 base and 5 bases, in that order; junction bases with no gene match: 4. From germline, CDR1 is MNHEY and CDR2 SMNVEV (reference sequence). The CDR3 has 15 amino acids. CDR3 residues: CASSLFRQGQNIQYF. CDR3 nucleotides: TGTGCCAGCAGTTTATTCCGACAGGGGCAAAACATTCAGTACTTC.

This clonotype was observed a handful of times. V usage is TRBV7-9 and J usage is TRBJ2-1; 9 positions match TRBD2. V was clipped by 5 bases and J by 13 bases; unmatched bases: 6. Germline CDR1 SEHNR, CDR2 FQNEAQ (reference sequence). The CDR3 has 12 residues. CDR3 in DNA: TGTGCCAGCAGCGACCCTAGCGGGGTACAGTTCTTC. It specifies CASSDPSGVQFF. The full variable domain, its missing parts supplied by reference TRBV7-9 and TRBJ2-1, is DTGVSQNPRHKITKRGQNVTFRCDPISEHNRLYWYRQTLGQGPEFLTYFQNEAQLEKSRLLSDRFSAERPKGSFSTLEIQRTEQGDSAMYLCASSDPSGVQFFGPGTRLTVL.